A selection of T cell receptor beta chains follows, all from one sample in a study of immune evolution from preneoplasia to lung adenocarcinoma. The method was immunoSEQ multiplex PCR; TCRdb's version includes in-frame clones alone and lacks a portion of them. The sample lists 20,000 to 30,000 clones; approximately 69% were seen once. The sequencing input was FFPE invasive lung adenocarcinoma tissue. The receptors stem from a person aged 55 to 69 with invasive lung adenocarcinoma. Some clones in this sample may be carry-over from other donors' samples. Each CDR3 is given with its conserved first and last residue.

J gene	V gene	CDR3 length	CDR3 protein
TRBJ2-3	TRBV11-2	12	CASSLAEDTQYF
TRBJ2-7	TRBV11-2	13	CASSLAGTYEQYF
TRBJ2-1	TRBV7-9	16	CASSRWGPQLGVEQFF
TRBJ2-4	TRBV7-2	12	CASSLGRDPLSF
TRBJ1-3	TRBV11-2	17	CASSPWTGRSSGNTIYF
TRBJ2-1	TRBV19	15	CASSIRPGGLNEQFF
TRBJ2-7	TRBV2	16	CASSGAGRRGVYEQYF
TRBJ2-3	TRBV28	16	CASSSPAGGPSGTQYF
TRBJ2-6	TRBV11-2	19	CASSLEGPFGGSGANVLTF
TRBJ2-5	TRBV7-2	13	CASSSGTEETQYF
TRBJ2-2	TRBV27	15	CASRMGGTDTGELFF
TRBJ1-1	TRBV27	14	CASSLVLQNTEAFF
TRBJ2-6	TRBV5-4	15	CASSFGGTGANVLTF
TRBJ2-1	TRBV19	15	CASSPIAGGYNEQFF
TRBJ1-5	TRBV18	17	CASSPDSPGLSVQPQHF
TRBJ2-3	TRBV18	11	CASSPTDTQYF
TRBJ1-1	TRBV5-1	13	CASSRGGGTEAFF
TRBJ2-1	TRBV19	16	CASSASGTRAHNEQFF
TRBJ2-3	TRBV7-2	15	CASSLDLDRLDTQYF
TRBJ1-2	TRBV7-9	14	CASSLERQGYGYTF
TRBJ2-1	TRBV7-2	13	CASSLTGNGEQFF
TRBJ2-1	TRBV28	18	CASSLRASRGIFYNEQFF
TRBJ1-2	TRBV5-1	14	CASSLGQSKGGYTF
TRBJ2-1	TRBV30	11	CAWGRGNEQFF
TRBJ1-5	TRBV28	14	CASSLPGVSQPQHF
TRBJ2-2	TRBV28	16	CASRYNPGVLGGELFF
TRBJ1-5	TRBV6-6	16	CASSYSIGQGIQPQHF
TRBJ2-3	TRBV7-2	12	CASSLYGDTQYF
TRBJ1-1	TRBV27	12	CASREGGTEAFF
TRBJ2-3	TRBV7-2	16	CASSFYRNPSTDTQYF
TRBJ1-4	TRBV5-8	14	CASSQGLINEKLFF
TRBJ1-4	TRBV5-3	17	CARSLTLRETSNEKLFF
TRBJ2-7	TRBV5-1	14	CASSLGDRPYEQYF
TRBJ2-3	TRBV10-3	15	CAISTPGLGTDTQYF
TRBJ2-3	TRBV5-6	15	CASSWKLADTDTQYF
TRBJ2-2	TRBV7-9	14	CASSSNTPNGELFF
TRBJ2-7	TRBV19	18	CASSKKGQAPGATYEQYF
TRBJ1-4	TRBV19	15	CASSIARARREKLFF
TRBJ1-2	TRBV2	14	CASTPGMRGKGYTF
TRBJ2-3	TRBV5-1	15	CASSLVGSSTDTQYF
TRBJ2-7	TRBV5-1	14	CASSWGGQSYEQYF
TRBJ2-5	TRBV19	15	CASSTGLAGGETQYF
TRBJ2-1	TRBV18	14	CASSPGGSRNEQFF
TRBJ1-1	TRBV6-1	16	CASSVRDRGRNTEAFF
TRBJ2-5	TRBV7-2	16	CASSFTSGSGRETQYF
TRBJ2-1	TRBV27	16	CASSFHPGAVYNEQFF